This T cell receptor (beta chain) derives from a study of cytomegalovirus exposure and HLA in healthy donors. PCR involved 60 Vbeta and 13 Jbeta primers. TCRdb keeps only in-frame clones here, not all; method: immunoSEQ multiplex PCR. Of 90,000 to 150,000 clones in the sample, around 86% were seen once. Findings and caveats of the study: It was confirmed in vitro that a few of the CMV-associated chains were specific for CMV antigens.

In the case of this clone: Its antigen is not identified.

The germline V gene has CDR1 KGHSH and CDR2 LQKENI. V was clipped by 2 bases and J by 7 bases; unmatched bases: 10. This CDR3 is built from 17 residues. The J gene is TRBJ2-1, the V gene TRBV18; 11 bases align to TRBD2. The receptor was derived from a woman aged 40 to 50 in good health and CMV-seronegative. Sequenced material: PBMCs. CDR3 sequence: CASSPGKGLAANNEQFF. The CDR3 nucleotides are TGTGCCAGCTCACCAGGCAAGGGACTAGCGGCGAATAATGAGCAGTTCTTC.